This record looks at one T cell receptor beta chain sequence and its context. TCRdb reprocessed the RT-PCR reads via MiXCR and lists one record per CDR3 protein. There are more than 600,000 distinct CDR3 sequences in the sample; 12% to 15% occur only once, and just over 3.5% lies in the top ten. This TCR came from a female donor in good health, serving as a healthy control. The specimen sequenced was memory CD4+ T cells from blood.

CDR3 sequence (DNA): TGCAGTGCTATGTGGAGGGGGGATGAAAAACTGTTTTTT. Its protein product is CSAMWRGDEKLFF. The chain couples TRBV20-1 to TRBJ1-4; tentatively, D is TRBD1 (6 bases). V lost 4 bases, J lost 6 bases, and 12 bases lay in between. Germline V lookup: CDR1 DFQATT, CDR2 SNEGSKA (reference sequence). The CDR3 sequence is 13 residues long.